This T cell receptor (beta chain) derives from a study of T cells in Graves' hyperthyroidism and ophthalmopathy (dated 2019 in TCRdb). With regard to the full study: Peripheral blood was sampled at the time of initial diagnosis, prior to any treatment. To identify distinguishing TCR V-J signatures, a discovery cohort of around 100 patients was used, comprising 40 to 45 with Graves' ophthalmopathy and about 59 with stable Graves' hyperthyroidism. An independent validation cohort of under 20 hyperthyroidism patients and about 16 patients who later progressed to ophthalmopathy tested prospective prediction of ophthalmopathy. The 100 discovery patients were randomly split 7:3 into training and test sets. In addition, the study compared T-cell repertoires in thyroid tissue and in blood from a handful of Graves' hyperthyroidism patients. Once sampling was done, hyperthyroidism patients were given methimazole at a starting dose of 30 mg daily, whereas ophthalmopathy patients were given high-dose intravenous methylprednisolone. TCR Vbeta CDR3 sequencing of around 130 peripheral blood samples (about 45 ophthalmopathy, roughly 72 hyperthyroidism and about 17 progressor patients) is reported in the paper. Study-wide findings and limitations: In cross-validation, a model built on a 13 V-J signature told ophthalmopathy apart from stable hyperthyroidism with just under 90% sensitivity and 81% to 82% specificity, and in testing the same model reached 80%/75%. Most expanded thyroid clonotypes (frequency above 0.001) were also detected in blood, suggesting blood repertoires may reflect thyroid immune responses. In validation, the model predicted progression to ophthalmopathy a median of roughly 6.1 months before onset, with roughly 70% sensitivity and 72.22% specificity. No statistical method was used to fix the sample size in advance, and group allocation was not hidden from the investigators.

About this clonotype: Its antigen remains unidentified. Base quality data are lacking; no much larger clone is found one base away.

TCR beta CDR3 regions were amplified from RNA transcripts. The first round of RT-PCR for the TCR CDR3 was performed with the HTBI primer set and the Qiagen OneStep RT-PCR kit. Libraries were constructed in a second round of multiplex PCR, after which size selection and purification were carried out. Sequencing of the libraries was done on an Illumina HiSeq2000 using paired-end 100 bp reads. For the original study's pipeline: SOAPnuke was used to process the raw data, throwing out any read that contained adapters or uncalled bases, had a mean Phred below 15, or lacked an exact constant-primer or identifier match. High-quality paired reads were merged with COPE v1.2.5, and unique nucleotide sequences were defined as clonotypes. Clonotypes were aligned to IMGT TRBV, TRBD and TRBJ reference segments using MiTCR v1.1. The analysis included only V-J combinations with a frequency above 0.0001, which together covered approximately 99% of the repertoires. A TCS score was defined as the ratio between F50 (clonal expansion) and ExV (chaos), using BLOSUM62-based TCRdist between CDR3 peptides within each V-J. Welch's t-statistics and random forest reduced fewer than 550 V-J features to roughly 13, which were used in a naive Bayes classifier (R e1071). TCRdb reworked the public reads: Q25 trimming with fastp, MiXCR clone assembly, productive beta chains retained. Each entry merges the rows of one CDR3 protein and shows their most common DNA and genes. Here the V and J calls rest on TCRdb's processing, not on the authors' analysis. In all, the sample holds hundreds of thousands of distinct CDR3 sequences, and more than 11% of those were seen once. 20% to 25% of the sample is in the top ten clones.

Stable Graves' hyperthyroidism was defined as the absence of progression to ophthalmopathy over 18 months of follow-up. Hyperthyroidism patients were newly diagnosed, had a disease duration of under 2 months, and were aged 18 to 65 years. The study excluded patients with uncontrolled infections, other autoimmune diseases, pregnancy or lactation. Clinical symptoms, serum thyroxine and TRAb, thyroid ultrasound, and orbital computed tomography formed the basis for the diagnoses. Ficoll-Paque density gradient centrifugation was used to isolate PBMCs from 9.5 to 10 ml of fresh peripheral blood. Total RNA was extracted using Trizol reagent, and RNA quality was assessed on an Agilent 2100 Bioanalyzer. The receptor was derived from a woman aged 25 to 39 with Graves' hyperthyroidism. The sample comprised blood.

CDR3 protein: CASSQALNTGELFF. The DNA is TGTGCCAGCAGCCAAGCCCTAAACACCGGGGAGCTGTTTTTT. Here the chain combines TRBV3-1 and TRBJ2-2; the D gene remains uncertain. From the germline V gene (reference sequence), CDR1 is LGHDT and CDR2 is YNNKEL. From the cysteine up to the phenylalanine, the CDR3 has a length of 14 residues. Only the CDR3 portion is preserved as DNA: 42 bases, with reading frame beginning at the first base. The V and J ends are trimmed by 1 base and 2 bases, leaving 5 bases between them. Where the CDR3 stops, the reference TRBV3-1 and TRBJ2-2 genes take over; the full variable domain is DTAVSQTPKYLVTQMGNDKSIKCEQNLGHDTMYWYKQDSKKFLKIMFSYNNKELIINETVPNRFSPKSPDKAHLNLHINSLELGDSAVYFCASSQALNTGELFFGEGSRLTVL.